Below, one TCR beta chain is given with its context. Antigen specificity is unknown. This entry is derived from a study of Ad26.COV2.S vaccination and SARS-CoV-2 variants. Overall study findings and caveats: Assessments of TCR breadth and depth may have underestimated the total T cell responses.

Clones were sequenced by immunoSEQ multiplex PCR, and TCRdb holds only the in-frame ones, with some missing. The profile shows about 460,000 clones, roughly nine tenths of them singletons. The treatment is: around 19 received Ad26.COV2.S at low or high dose, single or two shots; several received placebo; per-sample allocation not given. Sampling was done on day 63 after the first vaccine or placebo injection. In Boston, the donor was an adult between 18-55 years of age. The germline V gene has CDR1 MGHRA and CDR2 YSYEKL. The V and J ends lost 2 bases and 3 bases respectively, with 7 bases between them. The CDR3 sequence is 13 residues long.

The sequencing used peripheral blood, collected in a trial of Ad26.COV2.S vaccine versus placebo. The chain couples TRBV4-1 to TRBJ1-2; the D is unclear. This TCR came from a person aged 18 to 59 who received the Ad26.COV2.S COVID-19 vaccine or a placebo. DNA of the CDR3: TGCGCCAGCAGCCAACCCGGGGACTATGGCTACACCTTC. Protein: CASSQPGDYGYTF.